Reported below is one TCR beta chain. Its antigen is not identified. The data derive from a study of a mutant IDH1 vaccine in newly diagnosed glioma. Germline assignment: CDR1 SQVTM and CDR2 ANQGSEA. V lost 1 base to trimming and J lost 4 bases, with 21 bases between them. This CDR3 has 17 amino acids. Libraries were prepared by immunoSEQ multiplex PCR; TCRdb keeps only in-frame clonotypes and omits some of them. The sample shows about 50,000 clones, around 80% of them seen only once. General study points: Pseudoprogression apparently tracked independently of changes in top peripheral T cell clonotypes.

Time point specified: week 35, safety follow-up. Every vaccine dose comprised 300 ug of mutant IDH1 20-mer peptide plus topical imiquimod. This sequence was found in a woman younger than 30 with glioma. The sample consisted of PBMCs, taken from a glioma patient whose treatment included an IDH1 peptide vaccine. V gene TRBV29-1 combines with J gene TRBJ2-3, with D possibly matching TRBD1 (5 bases). CDR3 loop: CSVEGGKGESSADTQYF. Written as DNA, the CDR3 is TGCAGCGTTGAAGGTGGTAAAGGGGAAAGCAGCGCAGATACGCAGTATTTT.